Listed here are 24 T cell receptor beta chains from one sample, sequenced in a study of T cells expressing NK-cell markers. One entry per CDR3 protein, without DNA, is what TCRdb gives after re-calling the 5' RACE reads. This sample's clone table lists about 260,000 distinct CDR3 sequences. Sequencing was performed on blood T cells: a sorted CD56 or NKG2C T cell subset, CD4+ or CD8+ T cells, or bulk PBMC T cells (not recorded which). Source of these receptors: a woman between 18 and 70 years old in good health.

The chain has TRBV3-1 and TRBJ2-1. There are 11 residues in the CDR3. From germline, CDR1 is LGHDT and CDR2 YNNKEL (reference sequence). The CDR3 protein is CASSQLNEQFF.

This chain connects TRBV10-3 to TRBJ2-5; there is no DNA to check the TCRdb D call of TRBD1. The germline CDR1 and CDR2 sequences are ENHRY and SYGVKD. The CDR3 has 15 amino acids. The CDR3 is CAISDPRGGGETQYF.

The rearrangement uses TRBV29-1 and TRBJ2-2; the TRBD2 assignment by TCRdb is unverifiable without DNA. CDR3 size: 14 residues. The germline V gene has CDR1 SQVTM and CDR2 ANQGSEA. The CDR3 reads CSVKTQGGSGELFF.

The rearrangement joins TRBV20-1 to TRBJ1-6. Germline V gene sequence: CDR1 DFQATT, CDR2 SNEGSKA (reference sequence). This CDR3 is built from 12 residues. CDR3 sequence: CSARDGNSPLHF.

V and J are TRBV9 and TRBJ2-3; the D gene TCRdb calls, TRBD2, cannot be checked with no DNA. CDR1 and CDR2 from the germline V gene are SGDLS and YYNGEE. CDR3 length: 15 amino acids. This chain's CDR3 is CASSPGTSGRQTQYF.

The chain has TRBV7-2 and TRBJ1-4. Germline CDR1 and CDR2: SGHTA and FQGNSA. The CDR3 covers 14 residues. This CDR3 is CASSGRPANEKLFF.

V is TRBV6-2 or TRBV6-3 and J is TRBJ2-7; TCRdb selects TRBD2, and the lack of DNA leaves this call unchecked. This CDR3 is built from 14 residues. CDR1 and CDR2 from the germline V gene are MNHEY and SVGEGT. The CDR3 protein is CASSYAAGSYEQYF.

The chain is built from TRBV6-6 and TRBJ2-1; TCRdb gives TRBD1 as the D gene, but with no DNA this cannot be confirmed. This CDR3 spans 13 amino acids. Germline loops: CDR1 MNHNY, CDR2 SVGAGI (reference sequence). CDR3: CAGRRDWDNEQFF.

The rearrangement links TRBV7-2 to TRBJ2-1; the D call from TCRdb, TRBD1, cannot be confirmed without DNA. There are 15 residues in the CDR3. Per germline, CDR1 SGHTA and CDR2 FQGNSA. This CDR3 reads CASRLTGPGYNEQFF.

This chain connects TRBV5-1 to TRBJ1-1. Germline-derived CDR1 and CDR2 are SGHRS and YFSETQ. The CDR3 covers 14 residues. CDR3: CASSPSGGLNEAFF. The complete variable domain, with remaining parts taken from reference TRBV5-1 and TRBJ1-1, reads KAGVTQTPRYLIKTRGQQVTLSCSPISGHRSVSWYQQTPGQGLQFLFEYFSETQRNKGNFPGRFSGRQFSNSRSEMNVSTLELGDSALYLCASSPSGGLNEAFFGQGTRLTVV.

V and J are TRBV7-2 and TRBJ2-3; the D gene TCRdb calls, TRBD2, cannot be checked with no DNA. This CDR3 spans 16 amino acids. Per germline, CDR1 SGHTA and CDR2 FQGNSA. The CDR3 loop is CASSTGLAGATDTQYF.

V gene TRBV20-1 combines with J gene TRBJ1-2; the TCRdb call, TRBD1, lacks DNA for checking. Per germline, CDR1 DFQATT and CDR2 SNEGSKA (reference sequence). This CDR3 region has 13 residues. Here the CDR3 reads CSAYGDLNYGYTF.

The chain is built from TRBV2 and TRBJ1-5; checking the TCRdb D call of TRBD1 is not possible without DNA. The germline V gene has CDR1 SNHLY and CDR2 FYNNEI. There are 15 residues in the CDR3. The CDR3 reads CASRGDRLKNQPQHF.

V is TRBV29-1 and J is TRBJ1-1; with no DNA, the TCRdb D assignment of TRBD1 cannot be verified. Germline CDR1 reads SQVTM; CDR2 reads ANQGSEA. The CDR3 is 13 residues long. CDR3: CSTPTGTNTEAFF. The full variable domain, with the rest looked up from reference TRBV29-1 and TRBJ1-1, is SAVISQKPSRDICQRGTSLTIQCQVDSQVTMMFWYRQQPGQSLTLIATANQGSEATYESGFVIDKFPISRPNLTFSTLTVSNMSPEDSSIYLCSTPTGTNTEAFFGQGTRLTVV.

CDR3 protein: CASSWTAQYAGGYTF. The rearrangement links TRBV4-3 to TRBJ1-2; TCRdb selects TRBD1, and the lack of DNA leaves this call unchecked. This CDR3 has 15 amino acids. The V gene's germline CDR1 is LGHNA and CDR2 YSLEER.

This chain links TRBV18 with TRBJ1-1. Germline CDR1 reads KGHSH; CDR2 reads LQKENI. The CDR3 consists of 14 residues. This CDR3 is CASSPNSVNTEAFF.

The CDR3 loop is CAWRGTSLDTQYF. The chain is built from TRBV30 and TRBJ2-3; TCRdb picks TRBD2, but there is no DNA to check that call. The CDR3 is made up of 13 amino acids. Germline CDR1 reads GTSNPN; CDR2 reads SVGIG (reference sequence).

The rearrangement uses TRBV6-5 and TRBJ1-2. The germline V gene encodes CDR1 MNHEY and CDR2 SVGAGI. The CDR3 contains 12 residues. The CDR3 loop reads CASTGGLGGYTF.

The V call is TRBV30, the J call TRBJ2-7; TCRdb's D gene call, TRBD2, goes unchecked for lack of DNA. From germline, CDR1 is GTSNPN and CDR2 SVGIG (reference sequence). The CDR3 length is 14 residues. The CDR3: CAWSRGSSGNEQYF.

V is TRBV6-5 and J is TRBJ1-2. Germline lookup yields CDR1 MNHEY and CDR2 SVGAGI. This CDR3 is 14 amino acids long. CDR3 loop: CASSYSSPNYGYTF.

The V call is TRBV5-1, the J call TRBJ2-3; TCRdb names TRBD2, which stays unverified in the absence of DNA. The CDR3 sequence is 15 residues long. Germline CDR1 is SGHRS and CDR2 is YFSETQ. The chain's CDR3 is CASTRVEAGGATQYF.

The chain uses TRBV5-4 and TRBJ2-5. The germline V gene encodes CDR1 SGHNT and CDR2 YYREEE (reference sequence). There are 14 residues in the CDR3. CDR3 sequence: CASSLPRGKETQYF.

The V call is TRBV9, the J call TRBJ2-3; no DNA is available, so the TRBD1 call from TCRdb remains unchecked. The CDR3 totals 14 residues. Germline V gives CDR1 SGDLS, CDR2 YYNGEE. The chain's CDR3 is CASSPTPPVSTQYF.

This CDR3 reads CASSYSGTSYTGELFF. The chain is built from TRBV7-9 and TRBJ2-2; checking the TCRdb D call of TRBD2 is not possible without DNA. The germline CDR1 and CDR2 sequences are SEHNR and FQNEAQ (reference sequence). The CDR3 covers 16 residues.